This T cell receptor (beta chain) was captured in a study of early T cells in non-severe SARS-CoV-2 infection (dated by TCRdb to about 2021). About the full investigation: Bulk RNA from unsorted whole blood was used for TCR sequencing, so alpha and beta chains could not be paired.

What the research found in general, with its limitations: VDJdb matching was skewed toward anti-spike CD8 responses and likely underestimated virus-specific expansions by missing private and CD4 specificities.

CDR1 SGDLS and CDR2 YYNGEE were looked up in the germline V gene. For this chain, trimming is 3 bases at the V end and 8 bases at the J end, and the number of junction bases without a gene match is 17. The CDR3 covers 17 residues, taking in both the cysteine and the phenylalanine. CDR3 DNA only is kept here, 51 bases in frame from base 1. The study was a case-control design nested within a healthcare worker cohort in London, UK, with weekly nasopharyngeal swab PCR tests and blood sampling. Between 23 and 31 March 2020, the week of the UK lockdown, healthcare workers were enrolled and then followed up weekly for as long as 16 weeks. This clonotype came up a few times. Its binding antigen is unknown. Nothing much larger sits one base from this clone, and base qualities are not available. Libraries were made using 5' RACE. Sequencing used a NextSeq 500. The TCR library protocol attached unique molecular identifiers to individual cDNA molecules to correct for sequencing error and PCR bias. Sequencing covered both TCR alpha and beta chains, and within each sample the abundances of alpha and beta sequences were tightly co-correlated. In the authors' own workflow: V gene, J gene and CDR3 annotation of TCR sequences was performed with Decombinator V4. Expanded TCRs were defined as changing significantly between any two time points under a Poisson model with p below 0.0001. Abundances of TCRs were expressed as counts per million after normalisation to the total number of TCRs sequenced in each sample. MAIT TCRs were defined by TRAV1-2 paired with TRAJ12, TRAJ20 or TRAJ33, and iNKT TCRs by TRAV10 paired with TRAJ18. VDJdb, accessed on 1 November 2021, was searched for TCRs annotated for CMV, EBV and SARS-CoV-2, and TCRs annotated for more than one antigen were excluded. The public reads were reprocessed in TCRdb via fastp at Q25 and MiXCR, keeping in-frame beta chains. Each entry merges the rows of one CDR3 protein and shows their most common DNA and genes. These V and J calls are TCRdb output, not the study's own analysis. The sample contains 65,000 to 95,000 distinct CDR3 sequences, over 9% of them found a single time. The ten most abundant clones make up approximately 5% of the sample.

The sequence joins TRBV9 to TRBJ2-1, with 7 bases matching TRBD2. The sample consisted of whole blood. The origin of this receptor is an adult who was a healthcare worker with PCR-confirmed SARS-CoV-2 infection or an uninfected control (not recorded which). The nucleotide sequence reads TGTGCCAGCAGCGAGGGATCCTTAGGACTAGGTGGATATGAGCAGTTCTTC. Its protein reads: CASSEGSLGLGGYEQFF.